This passage covers 18 T cell receptor beta chains from one sample sequenced in a study of blood T cell repertoires in COVID-19. Generated by immunoSEQ multiplex PCR, the TCRdb table keeps only in-frame clones and is missing some. Here the sample spans about 130,000 clones, roughly 86% being singletons. Sequencing used peripheral blood. The receptors originated from a woman between 50 and 59 years old who had recovered from COVID-19.

The chain uses TRBV6-1 and TRBJ2-5; 7 nucleotides align to TRBD2. From germline, CDR1 is MNHNS and CDR2 SASEGT. The CDR3 is 15 amino acids. Trimming at V came to 0 bases and at J to 5 bases, leaving 6 bases not matched to a gene. DNA for the CDR3: TGTGCCAGCAGTGAAGCAGAACTAGCGCTGGAGACCCAGTACTTC. This gives the protein CASSEAELALETQYF.

V usage is TRBV20-1 and J usage is TRBJ1-3, with D unresolved. The V gene's germline CDR1 is DFQATT and CDR2 SNEGSKA (reference sequence). The length of the CDR3 is 11 residues. The germline V and J ends were trimmed by 5 bases and 5 bases, with 7 bases remaining between them. The CDR3: CSAGRRNTIYF. The CDR3 DNA is TGCAGTGCTGGCAGAAGAAACACCATATATTTT.

The V call is TRBV30, the J call TRBJ2-5; 12 bases are shared with TRBD1. The CDR3 is 14 residues long. CDR1 and CDR2 from the germline V gene are GTSNPN and SVGIG (reference sequence). V lost 3 bases to trimming and J lost 4 bases; unmatched junction nucleotides: 3. Here the CDR3 DNA reads TGTGCCTGGAGGGGACAGGGGGCAGGAGAGACCCAGTACTTC. Its protein product is CAWRGQGAGETQYF.

V and J are TRBV6-4 and TRBJ2-3, with 7 nucleotides matching TRBD2. The junction had 3 bases not matched to a gene; V was cut back by 2 bases and J by 1 base. This CDR3 region has 15 residues. Germline values: CDR1 MRHNA, CDR2 SNTAGT. CDR3: CASSDASGGTDTQYF. CDR3 sequence (DNA): TGTGCCAGCAGTGACGCCAGCGGGGGCACAGATACGCAGTATTTT.

This chain uses TRBV9 with TRBJ1-6, with 7 bases fitting TRBD1. Trimming removed 0 bases from V and 4 bases from J; junction bases left unmatched: 10. The CDR3 is made up of 18 amino acids. Germline V gene sequence: CDR1 SGDLS, CDR2 YYNGEE. CDR3 in DNA: TGTGCCAGCAGCGTAGAGTTCGGGGCAGGGGGTTATAATTCACCCCTCCACTTT. Translating gives CASSVEFGAGGYNSPLHF.

The gene calls are TRBV18 and TRBJ1-1, with D possibly TRBD1 on 5 matching bases. V was shortened by 6 bases and J by 1 base, with 9 bases between the two germline ends. Looked up from germline, CDR1 is KGHSH and CDR2 is LQKENI. The CDR3 runs to 13 residues. The CDR3: CASSQQENTEAFF. For the CDR3, the DNA is TGTGCCAGCTCGCAACAGGAGAACACTGAAGCTTTCTTT.

The chain has TRBV11-3 and TRBJ1-1; D is possibly TRBD1 (6 bases). The CDR3 totals 13 residues. The germline V gene has CDR1 SGHNT and CDR2 YENEEA. Trimming took off 5 bases at V and 7 bases at J, with 14 bases between the two ends. The CDR3 protein is CASSPNRDGEAFF. The DNA of the CDR3 is TGTGCCAGCAGCCCTAACAGGGATGGTGAAGCTTTCTTT.

In this sample, this clone turned up a few times. V and J are TRBV15 and TRBJ2-7, with D unresolved. CDR1 and CDR2 from the germline V gene are LNHNV and YYDKDF (reference sequence). The CDR3 spans 13 residues. V was shortened by 0 bases and J by 5 bases, with 8 bases between the two germline ends. CDR3 coding DNA: TGTGCCACCAGCAGAGATCTCACGGACGAGCAGTACTTC. Translation: CATSRDLTDEQYF.

The chain uses TRBV19 and TRBJ1-2, with 7 bases aligning to TRBD1. J lost 5 bases, V lost 4 bases, and 10 bases had no gene match. Germline CDR1 reads LNHDA; CDR2 reads SQIVND (reference sequence). The CDR3 consists of 15 residues. In DNA, the CDR3 is TGTGCCAGTAGTAGTTCGCCAGGGGGTAATTATGGCTACACCTTC. Residues: CASSSSPGGNYGYTF.

The rearrangement joins TRBV29-1 to TRBJ2-5, with D perhaps matching TRBD1 (6 bases). CDR3 size: 14 residues. The germline CDR1 and CDR2 sequences are SQVTM and ANQGSEA. Trimming cost V 4 bases and J 7 bases, with 19 bases left between them. CDR3 nucleotides: TGCAGCGTTGGCCCCAGGTTGGGGGCGACGACCCAGTACTTC. Protein sequence: CSVGPRLGATTQYF.

In this sample, this clone turned up a few times. V usage is TRBV28 and J usage is TRBJ2-2; a possible D gene is TRBD1 (6 bases). The V end lost 2 bases, the J end lost 7 bases, and 17 bases lay between the germline ends. The V gene's germline CDR1 is MDHEN and CDR2 SYDVKM. The CDR3 sequence is 16 residues long. The CDR3, as DNA: TGTGCCAGCAGTTTAGCAGGGGCCCCGGCCAGCGGGGAGCTGTTTTTT. This gives the protein CASSLAGAPASGELFF.

This clone was seen at least ten times. The rearrangement links TRBV11-3 to TRBJ2-1, with D possibly matching TRBD1 (6 bases). V was pared by 1 base and J by 8 bases, with 18 bases between. The CDR3 totals 16 residues. Per germline, CDR1 SGHNT and CDR2 YENEEA. The DNA of the CDR3 is TGTGCCAGCAGCTTAGCCGGACAGACCGCCTCTCATGAGCAGTTCTTC. Its protein product is CASSLAGQTASHEQFF.

The chain employs TRBV19 and TRBJ1-2; D remains ambiguous. The ends were cut back, 6 bases at V and 2 bases at J, with 4 bases in the middle. The germline V gene has CDR1 LNHDA and CDR2 SQIVND (reference sequence). The CDR3 runs to 11 residues. The CDR3 sequence is CASSLNYGYTF. In DNA form, the CDR3 reads TGTGCCAGTAGCCTCAACTATGGCTACACCTTC.

J is TRBJ2-5 and V is TRBV13; TRBD1 is a possible D gene (6 bases). Germline CDR1 and CDR2: PRHDT and FYEKMQ (reference sequence). There are 14 residues in the CDR3. V lost 4 bases and J 2 bases, leaving 11 bases between the germline ends. For the CDR3, the DNA is TGTGCCAGCAGCTCCCACAGGGATCAAGAGACCCAGTACTTC. This sequence encodes CASSSHRDQETQYF.

In its sample, this clone was seen once. The rearrangement uses TRBV6-1 and TRBJ2-1; the match to TRBD2 covers 11 bases. J gave up 5 bases and V 2 bases, and 8 bases lay outside the gene matches. This CDR3 is 17 amino acids long. CDR1 MNHNS and CDR2 SASEGT come from the germline V gene. CDR3 DNA sequence: TGTGCCAGCAGTGAAAGGTCTAGCGGGGGGAGAAACAATGAGCAGTTCTTC. Its protein is CASSERSSGGRNNEQFF.

This chain links TRBV10-3 with TRBJ2-6; 7 bases align to TRBD2. Germline V gene sequence: CDR1 ENHRY, CDR2 SYGVKD. This CDR3 comprises 21 residues. V was clipped by 7 bases and J by 0 bases; unmatched bases: 21. The CDR3 reads CAINLPTSQRRRGSGANVLTF. In DNA, the CDR3 is TGTGCCATCAACCTACCGACTAGCCAACGAAGAAGAGGCTCTGGGGCCAACGTCCTGACTTTC.

This clone was seen more than once but under ten times. The V gene is TRBV5-4, the J gene TRBJ1-6, with D uncertain. The CDR3 runs 16 residues. Trimming shortened V by 4 bases and J by 8 bases, and 19 bases separated the two germline ends. Germline V gives CDR1 SGHNT, CDR2 YYREEE (reference sequence). The DNA for the CDR3 is TGTGCCAGCAGCCCGGGTAGAGGGCGGTTGGATTCACCCCTCCACTTT. Its translation: CASSPGRGRLDSPLHF.

The chain employs TRBV11-3 and TRBJ1-1, with D perhaps matching TRBD1 (6 bases). CDR3 length equals 13 residues. Trimming pared 5 bases from V and 3 bases from J, leaving 10 bases between. Germline V gives CDR1 SGHNT, CDR2 YENEEA. The CDR3 sequence: CASSRYRDTEAFF. CDR3 bases: TGTGCCAGCAGCAGATACAGGGACACTGAAGCTTTCTTT.